These 25 T cell receptor beta chains were all obtained from the same sample, sequenced in a study of blood T cells in healthy people across ages. Primed by a sample-barcoded 5' primer and a J-beta primer mix, a second PCR proceeded for about 6 to 11 cycles. TCRdb re-analysed the 5' RACE reads in MiXCR, keeping a single row per CDR3 protein. The sample contains under 800,000 distinct CDR3 sequences, approximately 21% of which appear only once. The sequencing sample was made of blood. The origin of the receptors is a man aged 65 to 85 in good health.

V gene TRBV4-1 combines with J gene TRBJ2-7; TRBD1 aligns across 12 bases. The CDR3 length is 15 residues. CDR1 and CDR2 from the germline V gene are MGHRA and YSYEKL. V was pared by 1 base and J by 3 bases, with 1 base of the junction left unmatched. The CDR3 sequence: CASSQGDRGLYEQYF. As DNA, the CDR3 is TGCGCCAGCAGCCAAGGGGACAGGGGGCTCTACGAGCAGTACTTC.

This clonotype occurred many times. The rearrangement joins TRBV7-2 to TRBJ1-2; tentative D call: TRBD1 (5 bases). Looked up from germline, CDR1 is SGHTA and CDR2 is FQGNSA. Trimming removed 5 bases from V and 6 bases from J, with 10 bases in between. The CDR3 runs 12 residues. The CDR3 region is CASSKVRDGYTF. The DNA for the CDR3 is TGTGCCAGCAGCAAAGTCAGGGATGGCTACACCTTC.

The chain employs TRBV12-3 or TRBV12-4 and TRBJ1-1; a possible D gene is TRBD1 (6 bases). The CDR3 is 16 residues long. The V and J ends lost 3 bases and 1 base respectively, with 15 bases between them. The CDR3 spells CASSFLQVGANTEAFF. DNA for the CDR3: TGTGCCAGCAGTTTCTTGCAAGTGGGGGCGAACACTGAAGCTTTCTTT.

The V gene is TRBV30, the J gene TRBJ2-6; tentative D call: TRBD1 (5 bases). Germline V gives CDR1 GTSNPN, CDR2 SVGIG (reference sequence). Trimming took off 0 bases at V and 2 bases at J, with 8 bases between the two ends. CDR3 length equals 15 residues. The CDR3 DNA is TGTGCCTGGAGTGTCCAGGGTACTGGGGCCAACGTCCTGACTTTC. It is translated as CAWSVQGTGANVLTF.

This clonotype was picked up a small number of times. CDR3 protein: CASSLDIGGTYNEQFF. In DNA form, the CDR3 reads TGTGCCAGCAGCTTAGATATAGGGGGTACCTACAATGAGCAGTTCTTC. The chain has TRBV11-2 and TRBJ2-1, with a weak D call TRBD1 (6 bases). The germline V and J ends were trimmed by 0 bases and 2 bases, with 11 bases remaining between them. The germline CDR1 and CDR2 sequences are SGHAT and FQNNGV. CDR3 length: 16 amino acids.

The sample holds a few counts of this clonotype. The V gene is TRBV2, the J gene TRBJ2-3; no definite D call. The CDR3 is 14 residues long. V was clipped by 4 bases and J by 6 bases, with 14 bases between them. CDR1 and CDR2 (germline): SNHLY, FYNNEI. In DNA form, the CDR3 reads TGTGCCAGCAGTGCGTCAGGACCAGAGGATACGCAGTATTTT. This encodes CASSASGPEDTQYF.

This clonotype showed up just a few times. At one end the junction does not follow the germline gene, possibly because of a read error. DNA of the CDR3: TGTGCCAGCAGCCGAAACCCGGGACAGGGGAACGCCGGGGAGCTGTTTTTT. Translating gives CASSRNPGQGNAGELFF. The V call is TRBV5-5, the J call TRBJ2-2; 10 bases are a match to TRBD1. The germline CDR1 and CDR2 sequences are SGHKS and YYEKEE (reference sequence). This CDR3 has 17 amino acids.

This clonotype was detected only once. The chain recombines TRBV4-1 with TRBJ2-7, with a tentative D call TRBD1 (6 bases). CDR1 is MGHRA and CDR2 is YSYEKL in the germline V gene. Trimming shortened V by 3 bases and J by 3 bases, and 18 bases separated the two germline ends. The CDR3 runs to 16 residues. CDR3 amino acids: CASSQGVIRDNYEQYF. In nucleotides, the CDR3 is TGCGCCAGCAGCCAGGGAGTTATTCGGGACAACTACGAGCAGTACTTC.

The chain is built from TRBV5-1 and TRBJ1-4, with TRBD1 matching 9 bases. Per the germline V gene, CDR1 is SGHRS and CDR2 is YFSETQ. The CDR3 length is 15 residues. V was pared by 2 bases and J by 4 bases, with 3 bases of the junction left unmatched. CDR3 region: CASSFGQGNNEKLFF. The CDR3 nucleotides read TGCGCCAGCAGCTTCGGACAGGGGAATAATGAAAAACTGTTTTTT.

This clonotype has only a few counts. The J gene is TRBJ2-2, the V gene TRBV6-1; 11 bases match TRBD2. The CDR3 contains 16 residues. CDR1 MNHNS and CDR2 SASEGT come from the germline V gene. Trimming took 6 bases from V and 8 from J; bases not matched to a gene: 11. The CDR3 region is CASRIAGGPSKGELFF. The CDR3 nucleotides read TGTGCCAGCAGGATAGCGGGAGGGCCCTCAAAAGGGGAGCTGTTTTTT.

In this sample, this clonotype turned up a few times. The gene calls are TRBV27 and TRBJ2-2; 9 bases map to TRBD2. The CDR3 totals 16 residues. CDR1 MNHEY and CDR2 SMNVEV come from the germline V gene (reference sequence). V lost 5 bases and J lost 4; bases outside the gene matches: 8. CDR3 sequence: CASSPGLARSTGELFF. In nucleotides, the CDR3 is TGTGCCAGCAGTCCGGGACTAGCTAGGAGCACCGGGGAGCTGTTTTTT.

CDR3: CASSLPGQGIRPGANVLTF. As DNA, the CDR3 is TGTGCCAGCAGCCTTCCGGGACAGGGGATTAGGCCTGGGGCCAACGTCCTGACTTTC. The chain couples TRBV11-2 to TRBJ2-6, with 10 bases identical to TRBD1. Germline V CDR1 and CDR2: SGHAT, FQNNGV. This CDR3 is built from 19 residues. V trimming: 5 bases; J trimming: 2 bases; junction bases outside the gene matches: 12.

The chain couples TRBV5-1 to TRBJ2-1; 14 nucleotides align to TRBD2. CDR3 length: 16 amino acids. Germline-derived CDR1 and CDR2 are SGHRS and YFSETQ. The trim removed 4 bases at V and 13 bases at J, leaving 13 bases unmatched. As DNA, the CDR3 is TGCGCCAGCAGCAACGGGACTAGCGGGAGAGCACCGTTACAGTTCTTC. Protein: CASSNGTSGRAPLQFF.

This clonotype turned up a few times. The rearrangement joins TRBV20-1 to TRBJ1-6; TRBD1 might be the D (5 bases). V lost 0 bases to trimming and J lost 6 bases, with 12 bases between them. This CDR3 is 15 amino acids long. The germline V gene encodes CDR1 DFQATT and CDR2 SNEGSKA (reference sequence). This CDR3 is CSARESGRANSPLHF. CDR3 bases: TGCAGTGCTAGAGAGAGTGGCAGGGCTAATTCACCCCTCCACTTT.

The rearrangement uses TRBV5-1 and TRBJ2-4, with 7 bases aligning to TRBD1. V lost 1 base, J lost 4 bases, and 5 bases stayed unmatched. Germline CDR1 SGHRS, CDR2 YFSETQ. The length of the CDR3 is 15 residues. CDR3 nucleotides: TGCGCCAGCAGCTTGAGGCCGGGACAGAAAAACATTCAGTACTTC. Translating gives CASSLRPGQKNIQYF. The full variable domain, in which reference TRBV5-1 and TRBJ2-4 provide the parts outside the CDR3, is KAGVTQTPRYLIKTRGQQVTLSCSPISGHRSVSWYQQTPGQGLQFLFEYFSETQRNKGNFPGRFSGRQFSNSRSEMNVSTLELGDSALYLCASSLRPGQKNIQYFGAGTRLSVL.

The chain combines TRBV9 with TRBJ2-1, with D perhaps TRBD2 (7 bases). V was clipped by 3 bases and J by 9 bases, with 19 bases between them. The germline gives CDR1 SGDLS, CDR2 YYNGEE. The CDR3 totals 15 residues. CDR3 coding DNA: TGTGCCAGCAGCGCAGATTCGAGGGGGGGTGGTGAGCAGTTCTTC. This encodes CASSADSRGGGEQFF.

This chain links TRBV21-1 with TRBJ2-5; the table's D gene call, TRBD2, was not cross checked with the DNA. TRBV21-1 is flagged as a pseudogene. The CDR3 is 14 residues long. CDR3 bases: TGTGCCAGCAGCAATCAGCAGGGAGGCTACGAACAGTACTTC. It yields the protein CASSNQQGGYEQYF.

There are a few counts of this clonotype. A read error may produce the germline difference seen at one junction end. The chain recombines TRBV30 with TRBJ2-1, with 10 bases identical to TRBD2. Germline CDR1 GTSNPN, CDR2 SVGIG (reference sequence). The CDR3 is made up of 17 amino acids. As DNA, the CDR3 is TGTGTCTGGAGCCCAACCCGGACTAGCGGTTCCTACAATGAGCAGTTCTTC. This codes for CVWSPTRTSGSYNEQFF.

This clonotype occurred a few times. The rearrangement joins TRBV7-8 to TRBJ2-5; tentative D call: TRBD2 (5 bases). The DNA end is a closer match to TRBJ2-7, so the J assignment may be wrong. This CDR3 contains 13 residues. The germline gives CDR1 SGHVS, CDR2 FQNEAQ. The CDR3 reads CASSTRTAYEQYF. In DNA form, the CDR3 reads TGTGCCAGCAGCACCCGGACTGCCTACGAGCAGTACTTC.

This clonotype appeared many times. The J gene is TRBJ2-1, the V gene TRBV11-2; no clear D. The V gene lost 4 bases and the J gene lost 8 bases, with 9 bases spanning the gap. Germline-derived CDR1 and CDR2 are SGHAT and FQNNGV. CDR3 length equals 12 residues. CDR3 DNA: TGTGCCAGCAGCTCCAACTTCTATGAGCAGTTCTTC. Translating gives CASSSNFYEQFF.

This chain links TRBV7-2 with TRBJ1-5; 7 positions agree with TRBD1. The CDR3 sequence is 15 residues long. Per the germline V gene, CDR1 is SGHTA and CDR2 is FQGNSA. J gave up 3 bases and V 5 bases, and 7 bases lay outside the gene matches. In DNA, the CDR3 is TGTGCCAGCAGCCGACAGGGAGGGATCAATCAGCCCCAGCATTTT. Protein: CASSRQGGINQPQHF.

This clonotype appeared a few times. This sequence joins TRBV6-5 and TRBJ2-3; 11 bases are shared with TRBD2. The CDR3 length is 18 residues. Trimming at V came to 0 bases and at J to 3 bases, leaving 8 bases not matched to a gene. CDR1 and CDR2 (germline): MNHEY, SVGAGI. CDR3 sequence: CASSYSSGIAGGTDTQYF. The CDR3 coding sequence is TGTGCCAGCAGTTACTCGTCGGGGATAGCGGGAGGGACAGATACGCAGTATTTT.

CDR3 sequence reads: CASSPGHRDFYEQYF. CDR3 nucleotides: TGCGCCAGCAGCCCGGGACACAGGGACTTCTACGAGCAGTACTTC. This chain joins TRBV5-1 and TRBJ2-7, with D possibly called TRBD1 or TRBD2 (6 bases each). V was pared by 4 bases and J by 3 bases, with 17 bases between. There are 15 residues in the CDR3. Germline V lookup: CDR1 SGHRS, CDR2 YFSETQ.

The chain employs TRBV9 and TRBJ2-2, with D unclear. Trimming took off 6 bases at V and 7 bases at J, with 7 bases between the two ends. Germline V lookup: CDR1 SGDLS, CDR2 YYNGEE. The CDR3 totals 11 residues. CDR3 loop: CASKGDGELFF. The CDR3 DNA reads as TGTGCCAGCAAGGGCGACGGGGAGCTGTTTTTT. The variable domain in full, completed from reference TRBV9 and TRBJ2-2, reads DSGVTQTPKHLITATGQRVTLRCSPRSGDLSVYWYQQSLDQGLQFLIQYYNGEERAKGNILERFSAQQFPDLHSELNLSSLELGDSALYFCASKGDGELFFGEGSRLTVL.

Details on this clonotype: A much larger clone lies a single base off, so this may be a read error. This chain links TRBV12-3 or TRBV12-4 with TRBJ1-2; D not resolved. There are 13 residues in the CDR3. The CDR3 protein is CASSFQINYSYTF. As DNA, the CDR3 is TGTGCCAGCAGTTTCCAGATTAACTATAGCTACACCTTC.